Listed here are 8 T cell receptor beta chains from one sample, sequenced in a study of T cell responses to AZD1222 COVID-19 vaccine. Produced via immunoSEQ multiplex PCR; TCRdb's table is partial and in-frame only. The sample yields 100,000 to 150,000 clones, about nine tenths seen once. The sequencing used peripheral blood, collected on day 0 of AZD1222 vaccination. These receptors originate from an adult in good health.

V is TRBV28 and J is TRBJ2-7, with D perhaps matching TRBD2 (6 bases). Trimming stripped 4 bases from V and 2 bases from J, with 12 bases between. Germline V lookup: CDR1 MDHEN, CDR2 SYDVKM. This CDR3 region has 14 residues. CDR3 protein: CASSSSGVTYEQYF. The DNA of the CDR3 is TGTGCCAGCAGTTCCTCGGGAGTGACCTACGAGCAGTACTTC.

The rearrangement uses TRBV27 and TRBJ2-7; 12 bases are shared with TRBD2. V trimming: 6 bases; J trimming: 7 bases; junction bases outside the gene matches: 7. The CDR3 sequence is 14 residues long. Germline V gives CDR1 MNHEY, CDR2 SMNVEV (reference sequence). For the CDR3, the DNA is TGTGCCAGCAGGACTAGCGGGAGACCTAAAGAGCAGTACTTC. Its protein is CASRTSGRPKEQYF.

The gene calls are TRBV19 and TRBJ2-5, with 7 bases aligning to TRBD2. Germline trimming cut 2 bases from V and 4 bases from J; bases unmatched to any gene: 16. This CDR3 is built from 18 residues. Germline-derived CDR1 and CDR2 are LNHDA and SQIVND (reference sequence). The CDR3 reads CASSIRGDALRLRETQYF. As DNA, the CDR3 is TGTGCCAGTAGTATACGGGGGGACGCCCTAAGGTTGCGAGAGACCCAGTACTTC.

The gene calls are TRBV3-1 (or the pseudogene TRBV3-2) and TRBJ1-1; 7 bases match TRBD1. Germline V lookup: CDR1 LGHDT, CDR2 YNNKEL (reference sequence). The V segment lost 4 bases and the J segment 2 bases; nucleotides outside the gene matches: 4. The CDR3 spans 14 residues. The CDR3 loop is CASSPRTGNTEAFF. For the CDR3, the DNA is TGTGCCAGCAGCCCCAGGACAGGCAACACTGAAGCTTTCTTT.

The CDR3 sequence: CASRLGQGALETQYF. In nucleotides, the CDR3 is TGTGCCAGCAGACTAGGACAGGGGGCCTTAGAGACCCAGTACTTC. This rearrangement joins TRBV6-5 to TRBJ2-5; 11 bases line up with TRBD1. CDR3 length equals 15 residues. V was pared by 6 bases and J by 4 bases, with 7 bases of the junction left unmatched. CDR1 MNHEY and CDR2 SVGAGI come from the germline V gene.

This chain links TRBV6-2 or TRBV6-3 with TRBJ1-5, with a weak D call TRBD1 (6 bases). The CDR3 has 16 amino acids. CDR1 and CDR2 from the germline V gene are MNHEY and SVGEGT. V was cut by 2 bases and J by 4 bases, with 15 bases left in between. CDR3 protein: CASSYPTYRENQPQHF. The CDR3, as DNA: TGTGCCAGCAGTTACCCAACTTACAGGGAGAATCAGCCCCAGCATTTT.

This chain joins TRBV7-2 and TRBJ2-3, with no clear D. Germline CDR1 reads SGHTA; CDR2 reads FQGNSA. CDR3 length: 13 amino acids. The ends were cut back, 6 bases at V and 2 bases at J, with 9 bases in the middle. CDR3 coding DNA: TGTGCCAGCAGTCCCAGGTACACAGATACGCAGTATTTT. It specifies CASSPRYTDTQYF.

This chain links TRBV7-2 with TRBJ2-7, with 16 nucleotides matching TRBD2. Germline trimming cut 4 bases from V and 5 bases from J; bases unmatched to any gene: 8. Germline assignment: CDR1 SGHTA and CDR2 FQGNSA. This CDR3 contains 17 residues. Written as DNA, the CDR3 is TGTGCCAGCAGCTGGGGACTAGCGGGAGGGGTTTACCACGAGCAGTACTTC. This translates into CASSWGLAGGVYHEQYF.